This T cell receptor (beta chain) comes out of a study of shared clonotypes between healthy human individuals. Study information: Used for every donor were three CD4 naive, three CD4 memory, two CD8 naive and one CD8 memory plate.

The V end lost 1 base, the J end lost 0 bases, and 7 bases lay between the germline ends. The germline CDR1 and CDR2 sequences are LNHDA and SQIVND (reference sequence). CDR3 length: 16 residues. All the donors were Caucasian adults who lived in Nashville, Tennessee. Repertoires were generated with immunoSEQ multiplex PCR, while TCRdb's copy carries only in-frame clones and drops some. This table holds roughly 1,100,000 clones, about 75% found once. Details on this clone: The same CDR3 can be traced to other DNA sequences in this sample.

The chain employs TRBV19 and TRBJ2-6; D not certain. Sequencing was done on a sample of memory CD4+ T cells sorted from blood. The subset is: CD45RA-negative fraction. This receptor was taken from a man younger than 30 in good health. CDR3 nucleotides: TGTGCCAGTAGTATAGGTGCAGGCTCTGGGGCCAACGTCCTGACTTTC. It yields the protein CASSIGAGSGANVLTF.